This record covers a single T cell receptor beta chain. Its antigen is unidentified. This entry is derived from a study of cytomegalovirus exposure and HLA in healthy donors. Whole-study findings and limits: As a later analysis revealed, most CMV-associated TCR beta chains appeared HLA-restricted. A missense DCLRE1C variant was associated with V- and J-gene trimming of TCR beta chains in a later analysis, and an independent cohort replicated the association. CMV serostatus was the sole immune exposure data available. In vitro data verified a few CMV-associated chains as specific for CMV antigens.

The primer mix had 60 Vbeta and 13 Jbeta primers. Profiling relied on immunoSEQ multiplex PCR, and the TCRdb table lists in-frame clones only, not all of them. The repertoire consists of roughly 98,000 clones, with approximately 75% occurring once and the leading ten covering around an eighth. The ends lost 5 bases at V and 6 bases at J; junction bases unmatched: 4. The CDR3 is 14 amino acids. The germline V gene has CDR1 KGHSH and CDR2 LQKENI. Sequencing was performed on PBMCs. The sequence was collected from a woman in her seventies in good health and CMV-seropositive. The rearrangement uses TRBV18 and TRBJ1-6, with 7 nucleotides matching TRBD1. CDR3 residues: CASSVDRVNSPLHF. CDR3 nucleotide sequence: TGTGCCAGCTCAGTTGACAGGGTTAATTCACCCCTCCACTTT.